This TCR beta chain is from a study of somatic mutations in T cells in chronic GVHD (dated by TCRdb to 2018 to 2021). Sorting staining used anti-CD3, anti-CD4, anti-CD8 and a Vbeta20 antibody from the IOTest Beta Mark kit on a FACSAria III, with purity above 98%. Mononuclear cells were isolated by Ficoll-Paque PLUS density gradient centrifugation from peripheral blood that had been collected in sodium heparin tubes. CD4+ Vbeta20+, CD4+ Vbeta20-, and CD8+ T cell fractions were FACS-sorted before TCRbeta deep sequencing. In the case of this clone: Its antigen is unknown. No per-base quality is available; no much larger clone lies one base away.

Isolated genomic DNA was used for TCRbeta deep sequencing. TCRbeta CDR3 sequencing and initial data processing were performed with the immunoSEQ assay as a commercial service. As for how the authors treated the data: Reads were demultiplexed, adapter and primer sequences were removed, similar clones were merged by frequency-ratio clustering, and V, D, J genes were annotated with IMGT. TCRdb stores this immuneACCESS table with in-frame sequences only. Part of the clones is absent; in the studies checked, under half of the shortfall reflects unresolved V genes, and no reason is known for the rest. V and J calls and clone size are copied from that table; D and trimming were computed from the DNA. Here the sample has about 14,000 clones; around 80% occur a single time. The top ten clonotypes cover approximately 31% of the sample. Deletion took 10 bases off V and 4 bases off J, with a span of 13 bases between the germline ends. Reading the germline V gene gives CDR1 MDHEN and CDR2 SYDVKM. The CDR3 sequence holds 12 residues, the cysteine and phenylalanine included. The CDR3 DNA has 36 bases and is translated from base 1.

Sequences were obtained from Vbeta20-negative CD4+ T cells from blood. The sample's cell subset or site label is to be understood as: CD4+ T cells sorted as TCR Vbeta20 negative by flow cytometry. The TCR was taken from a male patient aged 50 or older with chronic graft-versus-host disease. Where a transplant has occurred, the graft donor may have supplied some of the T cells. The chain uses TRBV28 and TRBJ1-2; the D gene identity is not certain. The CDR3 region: CATTSRIYGYTF. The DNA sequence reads TGTGCCACCACATCAAGAATCTATGGCTACACCTTC.